These 4 T cell receptor beta chains were all obtained from the same sample, sequenced in a study of vaccination and CD4 T cells after COVID-19. Cultured CD4+ T cell DNA underwent sequencing with the Oncomine TCR Beta short-read assay. From CD4+ T cells that had been cultured, genomic DNA was extracted. TCRdb re-called the PCR reads with MiXCR, one entry per CDR3 protein. Of roughly 6,800 distinct CDR3 sequences listed, around 34% were seen once; the top ten hold roughly a tenth. The antigens these receptors bind are not known. Treatment described: roughly ten-day PBMC culture with coronavirus spike peptide pools or control peptides (ViraFEST assay). Prior to the COVID-19 pandemic (2011-2018), the unexposed donor's CD4+ T cells were collected. Sequencing was done on a sample of CD4+ T cells from blood, cultured in vitro. The receptors originated from a human donor in good health.

The CDR3 coding sequence is TGTGCCAGCAGCTCGCGCCGGACAGGGGACGAGCAGTACTTC. Translation: CASSSRRTGDEQYF. The gene calls are TRBV7-2 and TRBJ2-7, with 9 bases aligning to TRBD1. CDR1 and CDR2 from the germline V gene are SGHTA and FQGNSA. This CDR3 contains 14 residues. Germline trimming cut 4 bases from V and 5 bases from J; bases unmatched to any gene: 6.

This clonotype is medium-sized by share. The chain recombines TRBV20-1 with TRBJ1-2; 10 bases line up with TRBD1. The CDR3 is made up of 13 amino acids. The V gene end was trimmed by 1 base and the J gene end by 6 bases; junction bases not matched to a gene: 2. Looked up from germline, CDR1 is DFQATT and CDR2 is SNEGSKA (reference sequence). In DNA form, the CDR3 reads TGCAGTGCTAGAGGACAGGGGGCGGATGGCTACACCTTC. Translation: CSARGQGADGYTF.

The gene calls are TRBV19 and TRBJ1-5; D is unresolved. The ends were cut back, 5 bases at V and 7 bases at J, with 12 bases in the middle. From germline, CDR1 is LNHDA and CDR2 SQIVND (reference sequence). There are 13 residues in the CDR3. Written as DNA, the CDR3 is TGTGCCAGTAGTTTCGACATCGAACAGCCCCAGCATTTT. Amino acids: CASSFDIEQPQHF.

This clonotype is medium-sized (0.01 to 0.1%) by share. V and J are TRBV15 and TRBJ1-2, with TRBD1 identical over 10 bases. The CDR3 is 17 residues long. Germline assignment: CDR1 LNHNV and CDR2 YYDKDF (reference sequence). Losses at the gene ends were 1 base for V and 3 bases for J; bases not matched to a gene: 8. The CDR3 nucleotides are TGTGCCACCAGCAGAGTATTGACAGGGGGCGCGGACTATGGCTACACCTTC. This gives the protein CATSRVLTGGADYGYTF.